A single sample is the source of the 25 T cell receptor beta chains below, sequenced in a study of somatic mutations in cytotoxic T cells in rheumatoid arthritis. This table comes from immunoSEQ multiplex PCR, and its TCRdb copy is limited to in-frame clones, with some not included. The sample records 9,500 to 11,000 clones, approximately 80% being singletons. The sample consisted of CD8+ T cells sorted from blood. The receptors derive from a woman aged 60 to 75 with rheumatoid arthritis.

V and J are TRBV6-1 and TRBJ2-5; TRBD2 agrees at 12 bases. Germline V gene lookup returns CDR1 MNHNS and CDR2 SASEGT. This CDR3 region has 15 residues. The V and J ends lost 0 bases and 5 bases, in that order; junction bases with no gene match: 1. The CDR3 loop is CASSEAGLAGETQYF. In nucleotides, the CDR3 is TGTGCCAGCAGTGAAGCGGGACTAGCGGGCGAGACCCAGTACTTC.

In its sample, this clone was seen a few times. The rearrangement joins TRBV28 to TRBJ2-1, with TRBD2 identical over 11 bases. J was trimmed by 0 bases and V by 4 bases; bases with no gene match: 20. The CDR3 loop spans 22 amino acids. Germline CDR1 MDHEN, CDR2 SYDVKM. CDR3 loop: CASSSSGRTSASLRGSYNEQFF. CDR3 coding DNA: TGTGCCAGCAGTTCTAGCGGGAGGACGTCGGCTAGCCTACGGGGCTCCTACAATGAGCAGTTCTTC.

V is TRBV6-1 and J is TRBJ2-7; 7 bases are shared with TRBD2. After removal of 5 bases from V and 1 base from J, the junction contained 8 bases not matched to a gene. The CDR3 has 15 residues. Germline CDR1 and CDR2: MNHNS and SASEGT. For the CDR3, the DNA is TGTGCCAGCAGTTCCCACGGGACTACGTCCTACGAGCAGTACTTC. Translating it yields CASSSHGTTSYEQYF.

The rearrangement joins TRBV10-1 to TRBJ1-3; 7 positions agree with TRBD1. V trimming: 5 bases; J trimming: 0 bases; junction bases outside the gene matches: 4. CDR1 and CDR2 (germline): WNHNN, SYGVQD (reference sequence). The CDR3 loop spans 15 amino acids. CDR3 sequence: CASSPDRSSGNTIYF. CDR3 coding DNA: TGCGCCAGCAGTCCGGACAGGAGCTCTGGAAACACCATATATTTT.

V is TRBV28 and J is TRBJ1-1; D possibly corresponds to TRBD1 (5 bases). CDR1 is MDHEN and CDR2 is SYDVKM in the germline V gene. This CDR3 is 14 amino acids long. Trimming took 2 bases from V and 1 from J, leaving 8 bases between them. The DNA of the CDR3 is TGTGCCAGCAGTTTAGAGACAGCGAACACTGAAGCTTTCTTT. Its protein product is CASSLETANTEAFF.

The chain couples TRBV10-2 to TRBJ2-1; tentative D call: TRBD2 (6 bases). The CDR3 is 16 amino acids. V lost 4 bases and J lost 0, with 13 bases in between. Germline V lookup: CDR1 WSHSY, CDR2 SAAADI. In DNA, the CDR3 is TGCGCCAGCAGTGTAGGACTACCAGCCTCCTACAATGAGCAGTTCTTC. Translating it yields CASSVGLPASYNEQFF.

This clone was seen only a few times. This chain connects TRBV2 to TRBJ2-7; D might be TRBD2 (7 bases). V lost 2 bases, J lost 6 bases, and 20 bases lay in between. This CDR3 has 16 residues. CDR1 is SNHLY, CDR2 FYNNEI, per germline. The CDR3 region has the DNA TGTGCCAGCAGTGAATGGGGGGGGCAATTCGAAACCGAGCAGTACTTC. The encoded protein is CASSEWGGQFETEQYF.

The gene calls are TRBV27 and TRBJ2-3; TRBD2 matches 16 bases. This CDR3 has 19 amino acids. The germline gives CDR1 MNHEY, CDR2 SMNVEV (reference sequence). Germline trimming cut 4 bases from V and 3 bases from J; bases unmatched to any gene: 10. The CDR3 spells CASSSPGTSGRDRTDTQYF. CDR3 nucleotides: TGTGCCAGCAGTTCACCCGGGACTAGCGGGAGGGATCGGACAGATACGCAGTATTTT.

The chain employs TRBV29-1 and TRBJ1-2, with a tentative D call TRBD1 (6 bases). CDR3 length: 13 residues. V lost 6 bases, J lost 6 bases, and 17 bases lay in between. The V gene's germline CDR1 is SQVTM and CDR2 ANQGSEA. The CDR3 DNA sequence: TGCAGCGTCCTAGGACAGCCTACGGATGGCTACACCTTC. The encoded protein is CSVLGQPTDGYTF.

The J gene is TRBJ2-3, the V gene TRBV4-1, with TRBD2 as a possible D gene (6 bases). Germline V gene sequence: CDR1 MGHRA, CDR2 YSYEKL. The CDR3 runs to 12 residues. V lost 5 bases and J lost 8, with 11 bases in between. In DNA form, the CDR3 reads TGCGCCAGCAGCTGGGACTCGATTACGCAGTATTTT. Protein sequence: CASSWDSITQYF.

The rearrangement uses TRBV28 and TRBJ1-5, with 7 positions matching TRBD1. This CDR3 is 18 amino acids long. V shed 8 bases and J 0 bases; nucleotides not matched to a gene: 16. Germline V lookup: CDR1 MDHEN, CDR2 SYDVKM. The CDR3 sequence: CASCLSDREAYSNQPQHF. For the CDR3, the DNA is TGTGCCAGCTGTCTCTCCGACAGGGAGGCCTATAGCAATCAGCCCCAGCATTTT.

As DNA, the CDR3 is TGTGCCAGTAGTTCCTCGGACAGGGGGGGGACTGAAGCTTTCTTT. Translated, it gives CASSSSDRGGTEAFF. The chain couples TRBV19 to TRBJ1-1; 10 bases match TRBD1. Per the germline V gene, CDR1 is LNHDA and CDR2 is SQIVND (reference sequence). The CDR3 runs to 15 residues. Trimming removed 5 bases from V and 5 bases from J; junction bases left unmatched: 8.

The chain employs TRBV4-1 and TRBJ2-1; unclear D gene. This CDR3 has 15 residues. With 1 base removed from V and 0 bases from J, the gap between germline ends came to 7 bases. Germline V gives CDR1 MGHRA, CDR2 YSYEKL. CDR3 in amino acids: CASSQAFSSYNEQFF. For the CDR3, the DNA is TGCGCCAGCAGCCAAGCCTTCAGCTCCTACAATGAGCAGTTCTTC.

This chain links TRBV11-3 with TRBJ2-2; D is perhaps TRBD2 (6 bases). CDR1 and CDR2 from the germline V gene are SGHNT and YENEEA. Trimming left V 4 bases short and J 3 bases short, with 6 bases between. This CDR3 has 13 residues. CDR3 protein: CASSSGDTGELFF. CDR3 nucleotide sequence: TGTGCCAGCAGCTCGGGGGACACCGGGGAGCTGTTTTTT.

This rearrangement joins TRBV9 to TRBJ2-5; 7 bases align to TRBD2. Matching the DNA end better, TRBJ2-7 makes the J call doubtful. The CDR3 is 14 residues long. The germline gives CDR1 SGDLS, CDR2 YYNGEE. Written as DNA, the CDR3 is TGTGCCAGCAGCGTAGCTCTAGCGGAGTACGAGCAGTACTTC. Translating it yields CASSVALAEYEQYF.

This chain connects TRBV10-3 to TRBJ2-1, with TRBD2 matching over 9 bases. There are 16 residues in the CDR3. J gave up 0 bases and V 6 bases, and 6 bases lay outside the gene matches. CDR1 and CDR2 (germline): ENHRY, SYGVKD. The DNA of the CDR3 is TGTGCCATCAGCCCGATAGCGGGAGCCTCCTACAATGAGCAGTTCTTC. Amino acids: CAISPIAGASYNEQFF.

The CDR3 DNA sequence: TGTGCCACCAGCAGAAAGGACAGGGGGCTCTACGAGCAGTACTTC. This sequence encodes CATSRKDRGLYEQYF. The J gene is TRBJ2-7, the V gene TRBV15; 11 nucleotides align to TRBD1. The CDR3 has 15 amino acids. CDR1 is LNHNV and CDR2 is YYDKDF in the germline V gene (reference sequence). The V gene end was trimmed by 2 bases and the J gene end by 3 bases; junction bases not matched to a gene: 3.

The chain joins TRBV19 to TRBJ2-7; 7 nucleotides agree with TRBD2. The CDR3 totals 13 residues. V was clipped by 6 bases and J by 3 bases; unmatched bases: 5. Germline values: CDR1 LNHDA, CDR2 SQIVND (reference sequence). DNA for the CDR3: TGTGCCAGTAGCGGGAGGTACAACTACGAGCAGTACTTC. Translating gives CASSGRYNYEQYF.

The chain has TRBV9 and TRBJ2-6, with 7 bases aligning to TRBD1. The V and J ends lost 0 bases and 0 bases, in that order; junction bases with no gene match: 3. This CDR3 has 17 amino acids. Germline lookup yields CDR1 SGDLS and CDR2 YYNGEE. CDR3 sequence: CASSVGGQSSGANVLTF. The CDR3 nucleotides read TGTGCCAGCAGCGTAGGGGGACAGAGCTCTGGGGCCAACGTCCTGACTTTC.

This sequence joins TRBV4-2 and TRBJ1-4; 9 bases map to TRBD1. The CDR3 loop spans 16 amino acids. The J segment lost 6 bases and the V segment lost 0 bases, leaving 5 bases of the junction unmatched. Germline loops: CDR1 LGHNA, CDR2 YNFKEQ. DNA for the CDR3: TGTGCCAGCAGCCAAGAAGCCGGGACAGGGCATGAAAAACTGTTTTTT. It yields the protein CASSQEAGTGHEKLFF.

This rearrangement joins TRBV5-6 to TRBJ2-1; a possible D gene is TRBD2 (7 bases). Between the trimmed V and J ends, which lost 4 bases and 6 bases, there was a span of 23 bases. Germline CDR1 is SGHDT and CDR2 is YYEEEE. The CDR3 is made up of 17 amino acids. The CDR3 here is CASSRGAGVFFRNEQFF. The CDR3 DNA sequence: TGTGCCAGCAGCCGGGGGGCGGGAGTGTTCTTTCGCAATGAGCAGTTCTTC.

The chain has TRBV4-1 and TRBJ2-3, with D tentatively TRBD2 (5 bases). The CDR3 has 15 amino acids. Looked up from germline, CDR1 is MGHRA and CDR2 is YSYEKL. Trimming cost V 0 bases and J 6 bases, with 13 bases left between them. CDR3 bases: TGCGCCAGCAGCCAAGAGAGAGGGTTGAGGGATACGCAGTATTTT. As protein: CASSQERGLRDTQYF.

This clone has only one observation. The chain recombines TRBV7-6 with TRBJ2-7; D gene unclear. The CDR3 sequence is 14 residues long. Trimming took off 4 bases at V and 6 bases at J, with 16 bases between the two ends. Per the germline V gene, CDR1 is SGHVS and CDR2 is FNYEAQ. Here the CDR3 reads CASSSNEFSLEQYF. DNA for the CDR3: TGTGCCAGCAGCTCCAACGAGTTCTCCCTCGAGCAGTACTTC.

The V gene is TRBV5-1, the J gene TRBJ2-1; 9 bases are a match to TRBD2. Trimming cost V 0 bases and J 6 bases; bases outside gene matches: 7. CDR3 length: 16 residues. Germline values: CDR1 SGHRS, CDR2 YFSETQ. The CDR3 loop is CASSLVWREGSNEQFF. As DNA, the CDR3 is TGCGCCAGCAGCTTGGTCTGGCGGGAGGGATCCAATGAGCAGTTCTTC.

The count of this clone is one. The chain is built from TRBV19 and TRBJ1-1; no reliable D call. Looked up from germline, CDR1 is LNHDA and CDR2 is SQIVND (reference sequence). The CDR3 contains 15 residues. Trimming removed 3 bases at V and 3 bases at J, with 14 bases between. The CDR3 coding sequence is TGTGCCAGTAGTATGGGAGGACGGGGATACACTGAAGCTTTCTTT. Protein: CASSMGGRGYTEAFF.